This T cell receptor (beta chain) originates from a study of monozygotic twins with inflammatory bowel disease. Sampling involved one blood draw (2.5 ml) for every donor. CDR1 DFQATT and CDR2 SNEGSKA come from the germline V gene (reference sequence). The CDR3 is made up of 12 amino acids. The study's findings and limits: Fewer shared clonotypes with others were found in IBD patients than in healthy twins, especially with disease activity. Patient repertoires may have gained variability from differing immunosuppressive treatments.

Comments on this clonotype: Its cognate antigen is unknown.

Incorporation of UMIs carrying a 6-nucleotide sample barcode was performed by template switching. TCRdb derives one entry per CDR3 protein from the 5' RACE reads, leaving out DNA. This sample's clone table lists a few hundred thousand distinct CDR3 sequences. The chain combines TRBV20-1 with TRBJ1-2; TCRdb lists TRBD1, though no DNA is available to test this call. The source of this sequence is a human donor with ulcerative colitis or Crohn's disease, or a healthy co-twin of an affected twin (not recorded which). The sequenced sample was blood. The CDR3 region is CSARNRGVGYTF.